Below, 6 T cell receptor beta chains from the same sample are listed, as sequenced in a study of T cells in Graves' hyperthyroidism and ophthalmopathy. It was RNA transcripts that yielded the amplified TCR beta CDR3 regions. TCR CDR3 regions were first amplified by RT-PCR with HTBI primers. TCRdb re-called the multiplex PCR reads through MiXCR, storing one row per CDR3 protein. This sample has approximately 560,000 distinct CDR3 sequences; about a sixth occur once, and the top ten carry around 7.3%. What was sequenced was blood. The receptors originated from a woman aged 30 to 39 with Graves' hyperthyroidism.

The table lists this clonotype with a few counts. The V gene is TRBV5-1, the J gene TRBJ2-3, with D possibly matching TRBD1 (8 bases). The CDR3 is made up of 17 amino acids. V was trimmed by 0 bases and J by 3 bases, leaving 17 bases between them. Germline V gives CDR1 SGHRS, CDR2 YFSETQ. The CDR3, as DNA: TGCGCCAGCAGCTTGGCGCGGACAGGGAGGGGGACAGATACGCAGTATTTT. Amino acids: CASSLARTGRGTDTQYF.

V and J are TRBV24-1 and TRBJ2-3; possibly TRBD1 or TRBD2 for D (5 bases each). Trimming pared 4 bases from V and 5 bases from J, leaving 15 bases between. CDR1 is KGHDR, CDR2 SFDVKD, per germline. The CDR3 has 15 residues. CDR3 coding DNA: TGTGCCACCAGTGACCTGGGGGTCGGGGAAGATACGCAGTATTTT. It encodes CATSDLGVGEDTQYF.

The chain joins TRBV19 to TRBJ1-5, with TRBD1 matching 7 bases. Germline V gives CDR1 LNHDA, CDR2 SQIVND (reference sequence). After removal of 4 bases from V and 6 bases from J, the junction contained 6 bases not matched to a gene. The CDR3 is 14 residues long. The CDR3 reads CASSTQGLAQPQHF. The DNA for the CDR3 is TGTGCCAGTAGTACACAGGGGTTAGCTCAGCCCCAGCATTTT.

This clonotype came up many times. The chain employs TRBV11-2 and TRBJ2-1; D uncertain. V was shortened by 0 bases and J by 4 bases, with 10 bases between the two germline ends. This CDR3 is 15 amino acids long. Germline lookup yields CDR1 SGHAT and CDR2 FQNNGV. The CDR3 nucleotides read TGTGCCAGCAGCTTAGATTCGGCTAATTACAATGAGCAGTTCTTC. It is translated as CASSLDSANYNEQFF.

This clonotype was observed many times. The gene calls are TRBV20-1 and TRBJ2-2, with 10 bases lining up with TRBD2. The CDR3 totals 13 residues. Germline CDR1 DFQATT, CDR2 SNEGSKA (reference sequence). J lost 3 bases, V lost 6 bases, and 1 base had no gene match. DNA for the CDR3: TGCAGTGCCAGCGGGAGGGACACCGGGGAGCTGTTTTTT. Translating it yields CSASGRDTGELFF.

A few counts support this clonotype. J is TRBJ1-1 and V is TRBV19; D is perhaps TRBD1 (5 bases). The V gene lost 6 bases and the J gene lost 3 bases, with 11 bases spanning the gap. The CDR3 totals 13 residues. CDR1 is LNHDA, CDR2 SQIVND, per germline (reference sequence). The DNA of the CDR3 is TGTGCCAGTAGGTGGGACCGCGACACTGAAGCTTTCTTT. This encodes CASRWDRDTEAFF.